This T cell receptor beta chain was captured by sequencing in a study of OX40 agonist ivuxolimab in advanced cancers. Method: immunoSEQ multiplex PCR; TCRdb's copy keeps in-frame clones and lacks some. There are tens of thousands of clones in the sample; under 85% occur only once, and around 4.3% lies in the top ten. The CDR3 is 15 residues long. Deletions cut 5 bases from V and 2 bases from J, with 16 bases between. Germline values: CDR1 SGHRS, CDR2 YFSETQ. V gene TRBV5-1 combines with J gene TRBJ1-2; unclear D gene. The sequence came from an adult with an advanced solid tumor such as melanoma, head and neck, liver or kidney cancer. The sample consisted of CD4+ or CD8+ T cells sorted from blood, taken in a trial of the OX40 agonist ivuxolimab. CDR3 sequence reads: CASSLGRANNYGYTF. In nucleotides, the CDR3 is TGCGCCAGCAGTTTAGGACGGGCCAACAACTATGGCTACACCTTC.